The 4 T cell receptor beta chains listed next were all sequenced from one sample in a study of spatial heterogeneity in lung cancer (dated by TCRdb to the late 2010s). Receptors were amplified or captured by 5' RACE. This sample was sequenced with a NextSeq 500. TCRdb trimmed public reads at Q25 via fastp, called clones via MiXCR and kept in-frame beta chains. Records with the same CDR3 protein are collapsed into one entry carrying the most frequent genes and DNA. This sample holds tens of thousands of distinct CDR3 sequences; roughly 8.7% were observed only once. 6.9% of the sample rests with the top ten. Explained via the paper, the time point label denotes: sample taken at primary tumor resection. For TCR sequencing, whole RNA was extracted from tumor and nontumor lung tissue, or from cryopreserved PBMC samples, and no cell sorting was done. The source was PBMCs, collected at surgery. These receptor sequences come from a male donor with early-stage non-small cell lung cancer.

This clonotype was seen many times. The CDR3 region is CSVSAGTVVAEAFF. CDR3 bases: TGCAGCGTTTCTGCAGGGACGGTAGTGGCTGAAGCTTTCTTT. The rearrangement joins TRBV29-1 to TRBJ1-1; perhaps TRBD1 as D (5 bases). The ends were cut back, 5 bases at V and 6 bases at J, with 19 bases in the middle. Looked up from germline, CDR1 is SQVTM and CDR2 is ANQGSEA. There are 14 residues in the CDR3.

This clonotype turned up a few times. The genes are TRBV18 and TRBJ2-7, with 14 bases aligning to TRBD2. V dropped 2 bases and J dropped 6; count of bases not matched to a gene: 3. This CDR3 has 15 residues. Per the germline V gene, CDR1 is KGHSH and CDR2 is LQKENI. CDR3 sequence: CASSPGGLAGAEQYF. In nucleotides, the CDR3 is TGTGCCAGCTCACCAGGGGGACTAGCGGGAGCCGAGCAGTACTTC.

This clonotype was recorded at least ten times. This chain joins TRBV5-6 and TRBJ1-5, with D uncertain. CDR1 and CDR2 from the germline V gene are SGHDT and YYEEEE. This CDR3 spans 13 amino acids. V dropped 0 bases and J dropped 2 bases, with 3 bases sitting between them. Here the CDR3 DNA reads TGTGCCAGCAGCTTGGCAGGCAATCAGCCCCAGCATTTT. It encodes CASSLAGNQPQHF.

This clonotype was seen ten or more times. The chain recombines TRBV29-1 with TRBJ2-5; 7 bases match TRBD1. The CDR3 loop spans 13 amino acids. J lost 1 base, V lost 6 bases, and 5 bases had no gene match. The germline V gene encodes CDR1 SQVTM and CDR2 ANQGSEA. The CDR3 DNA reads as TGCAGCGTGAGGGGACAGATCCAAGAGACCCAGTACTTC. The encoded protein is CSVRGQIQETQYF.